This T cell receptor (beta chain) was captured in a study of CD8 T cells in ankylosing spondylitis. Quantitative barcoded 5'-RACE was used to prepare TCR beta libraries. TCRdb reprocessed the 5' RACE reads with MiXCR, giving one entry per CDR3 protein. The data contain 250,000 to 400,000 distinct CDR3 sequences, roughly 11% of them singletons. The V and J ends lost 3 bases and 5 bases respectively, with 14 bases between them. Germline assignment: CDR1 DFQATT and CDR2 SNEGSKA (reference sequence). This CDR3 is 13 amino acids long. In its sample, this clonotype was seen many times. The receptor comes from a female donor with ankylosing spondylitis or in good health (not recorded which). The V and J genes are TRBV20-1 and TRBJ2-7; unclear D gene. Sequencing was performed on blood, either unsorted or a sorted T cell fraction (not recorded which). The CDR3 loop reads CSASSGSNHEQYF. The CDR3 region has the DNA TGCAGTGCTAGTTCCGGGTCAAACCACGAGCAGTACTTC.